This T cell receptor (beta chain) originates from a study of human T cells and chemical hapten exposure. The study's findings and limits: TCRs above 1 in 1000 frequency stayed constant with DPC sensitization.

In this sample, this clonotype turned up many times. The antigen is undetermined. Germline V gives CDR1 DFQATT, CDR2 SNEGSKA (reference sequence). This CDR3 is built from 14 residues. Between the trimmed V and J ends, which lost 5 bases and 0 bases, there was a span of 11 bases. Time point denoted: healthy volunteer bleed at 2 weeks. Whole blood that had not been fractionated was the source of extracted total RNA. Using its own MiXCR run on the RACE reads, TCRdb lists one record per CDR3 protein. The data show some 90,000 distinct CDR3 sequences, around 9% seen once. The chain joins TRBV20-1 to TRBJ1-5, with D possibly matching TRBD1 (6 bases). The material sequenced was whole blood. This receptor was obtained from a female donor in good health. Some clones in this sample may be carry-over from other donors' samples. The chain's CDR3 is CSAPDSHSNQPQHF. CDR3 in DNA: TGCAGTGCTCCGGACAGCCATAGCAATCAGCCCCAGCATTTT.